This note documents a single T cell receptor (beta chain) sequence. The target antigen is unknown. The sample is drawn from a study of T cell responses to AZD1222 COVID-19 vaccine. The protocol was immunoSEQ multiplex PCR, while the TCRdb copy is restricted to in-frame clones and leaves out a portion. The sample has fewer than 150,000 clones, approximately 88% seen once. General study results and limits: Across the whole spike, CD4 TCRs peaked at regions 160-218 and 743-854. There were mostly white British donors and more females than males, and clonal diversity was possibly underestimated. Just 5 to 7 people given AZD1222 tested seropositive at baseline.

The sequence derives from an adult who received the AZD1222 COVID-19 vaccine. The starting material was peripheral blood, obtained 28 days after the second AZD1222 dose.

CDR3 DNA sequence: TGCGCCAGCAGCTTGGCCATGGGGGGTTGGTACGAGCAGTACTTC. Protein sequence: CASSLAMGGWYEQYF. This chain links TRBV5-1 with TRBJ2-7, with D perhaps matching TRBD2 (6 bases). CDR1 is SGHRS, CDR2 YFSETQ, per germline. CDR3 size: 15 residues. Trimming took 0 bases from V and 4 from J, leaving 14 bases between them.